These 21 T cell receptor beta chains came from one sample sequenced in a study of T cell repertoires in cytomegalovirus infection. Each CDR3 protein is one row after TCRdb ran MiXCR on the reads. The table records almost 300,000 distinct CDR3 sequences, 9.6% of them present only once. Sequenced sample: PBMCs. These TCRs come from a human donor in good health (CMV status not recorded). Some clones in this sample may be carry-over from other donors' samples.

V usage is TRBV12-3 or TRBV12-4 and J usage is TRBJ1-2; D may be TRBD1 (5 bases). The CDR3 runs to 13 residues. Trimming stripped 3 bases from V and 6 bases from J, with 11 bases between. CDR3 protein: CASSFGTFDGYTF. The CDR3 DNA reads TGTGCCAGCAGTTTCGGGACCTTTGATGGCTACACCTTC.

Ten or more counts support this clonotype. This chain uses TRBV9 with TRBJ2-1; maybe TRBD1 (6 bases). Germline CDR1 SGDLS, CDR2 YYNGEE. Trimming removed 6 bases from V and 3 bases from J, with 13 bases in between. The CDR3 spans 14 residues. The chain's CDR3 is CASNIQGYYNEQFF. CDR3 nucleotide sequence: TGTGCCAGCAACATACAGGGCTACTACAATGAGCAGTTCTTC.

This clonotype occurred many times. In DNA, the CDR3 is TGCGCCAGCAGCCAAGAAGGGACGGGGAGCTATGGCTACACCTTC. It translates to CASSQEGTGSYGYTF. This chain links TRBV4-3 with TRBJ1-2; tentative D call: TRBD1 (5 bases). Per the germline V gene, CDR1 is LGHNA and CDR2 is YSLEER. Between the trimmed V and J ends, which lost 0 bases and 4 bases, there was a span of 12 bases. The CDR3 totals 15 residues.

This clonotype was detected ten times or more. The chain joins TRBV12-3 or TRBV12-4 to TRBJ1-5; no clear D. The CDR3 is made up of 15 amino acids. Trimming took off 3 bases at V and 0 bases at J, with 9 bases between the two ends. CDR3 loop: CASSFQQTSNQPQHF. CDR3 sequence (DNA): TGTGCCAGCAGTTTCCAGCAGACTAGCAATCAGCCCCAGCATTTT.

There are a few counts of this clonotype. The chain uses TRBV12-3 or TRBV12-4 and TRBJ1-1, with 7 bases matching TRBD1. The ends lost 3 bases at V and 5 bases at J; junction bases unmatched: 18. The CDR3 is made up of 18 amino acids. The CDR3 loop is CASSFSTTRGRGWTEAFF. CDR3 bases: TGTGCCAGCAGTTTTTCGACCACGAGGGGCAGGGGGTGGACTGAAGCTTTCTTT.

This clonotype was picked up a small number of times. The rearrangement joins TRBV20-1 to TRBJ1-1; 9 positions agree with TRBD1. The CDR3 sequence is 12 residues long. V was clipped by 4 bases and J by 6 bases; unmatched bases: 3. The germline V gene encodes CDR1 DFQATT and CDR2 SNEGSKA (reference sequence). For the CDR3, the DNA is TGCAGTGCTACGACAGGGGGACCTGAAGCTTTCTTT. Protein product: CSATTGGPEAFF.

This clonotype has a count of ten or more. This chain connects TRBV20-1 to TRBJ2-6; perhaps TRBD1 as D (5 bases). Germline V lookup: CDR1 DFQATT, CDR2 SNEGSKA (reference sequence). Trimming shortened V by 3 bases and J by 4 bases, and 16 bases separated the two germline ends. The CDR3 spans 16 residues. The CDR3 protein is CSARRQLGPGANVLTF. The CDR3 DNA reads as TGCAGTGCTAGGCGGCAGCTGGGGCCAGGGGCCAACGTCCTGACTTTC.

The J gene is TRBJ2-7, the V gene TRBV6-5, with no clear D. The CDR3 covers 14 residues. CDR1 is MNHEY and CDR2 is SVGAGI in the germline V gene. V dropped 4 bases and J dropped 6 bases, with 16 bases sitting between them. In nucleotides, the CDR3 is TGTGCCAGCAGTTCTCGGAGAAAGGGCTTCGAGCAGTACGTC. Residues: CASSSRRKGFEQYV.

The chain couples TRBV20-1 to TRBJ1-3; TRBD1 matches at 11 bases. The V gene's germline CDR1 is DFQATT and CDR2 SNEGSKA (reference sequence). V shed 0 bases and J 2 bases; nucleotides not matched to a gene: 3. CDR3 length: 16 amino acids. CDR3 residues: CSARDGQGAAGNTIYF. The CDR3 nucleotides read TGCAGTGCTAGAGACGGACAGGGGGCGGCTGGAAACACCATATATTTT.

The table lists this clonotype with a count of one. The V gene is TRBV5-1, the J gene TRBJ1-1, with TRBD1 matching 9 bases. The CDR3 length is 14 residues. V shed 4 bases and J 4 bases; nucleotides not matched to a gene: 5. Germline V gives CDR1 SGHRS, CDR2 YFSETQ. The CDR3 sequence is CASSTGDRATEAFF. DNA of the CDR3: TGCGCCAGCAGCACGGGGGACAGGGCCACTGAAGCTTTCTTT.

This clonotype was counted at least ten times. This chain links TRBV7-8 with TRBJ2-7; the match to TRBD1 covers 12 bases. Per the germline V gene, CDR1 is SGHVS and CDR2 is FQNEAQ. The trim removed 5 bases at V and 7 bases at J, leaving 12 bases unmatched. The CDR3 covers 16 residues. CDR3 bases: TGTGCCAGCAGCCAGGAGCTCCGGGACAGGGGGCTGGAGCAGTACTTC. It is translated as CASSQELRDRGLEQYF.

The sample holds many counts of this clonotype. The V call is TRBV28, the J call TRBJ1-2, with D possibly TRBD1 on 5 matching bases. V was cut by 4 bases and J by 3 bases, with 12 bases left in between. CDR3 length: 14 residues. CDR1 MDHEN and CDR2 SYDVKM come from the germline V gene. CDR3 region: CASSSGTADYGYTF. The CDR3, as DNA: TGTGCCAGCAGTTCCGGGACGGCAGACTATGGCTACACCTTC.

This clonotype appeared many times. The J gene is TRBJ2-4, the V gene TRBV7-8, with D possibly matching TRBD1 (7 bases). This CDR3 has 15 residues. Germline CDR1 reads SGHVS; CDR2 reads FQNEAQ. V lost 5 bases, J lost 7 bases, and 18 bases lay in between. CDR3 residues: CASSPGGITANIQYF. The CDR3 DNA reads TGTGCCAGCAGCCCAGGGGGGATTACGGCCAACATTCAGTACTTC.

This clonotype has at least ten counts. The V and J genes are TRBV7-9 and TRBJ2-5, with D possibly TRBD2 on 5 matching bases. The CDR3 is 15 amino acids. Germline V gives CDR1 SEHNR, CDR2 FQNEAQ (reference sequence). With 2 bases removed from V and 3 bases from J, the gap between germline ends came to 13 bases. CDR3 DNA: TGTGCCAGCAGCTTATTGGCGGGCTCCGAAGAGACCCAGTACTTC. This sequence encodes CASSLLAGSEETQYF.

Ten or more counts support this clonotype. The chain uses TRBV20-1 and TRBJ2-5; D is perhaps TRBD1 (6 bases). V lost 3 bases and J 2 bases, leaving 13 bases between the germline ends. The CDR3 is 14 residues long. Germline CDR1 is DFQATT and CDR2 is SNEGSKA (reference sequence). The CDR3 reads CSARTGTKQETQYF. CDR3 coding DNA: TGCAGTGCTAGGACAGGTACCAAGCAAGAGACCCAGTACTTC.

The chain uses TRBV27 and TRBJ2-7; D perhaps matches TRBD1 (5 bases). V was trimmed by 3 bases and J by 6 bases, leaving 15 bases between them. Germline CDR1 reads MNHEY; CDR2 reads SMNVEV (reference sequence). This CDR3 has 14 amino acids. This chain's CDR3 is CASSLTRSGSEQYV. CDR3 in DNA: TGTGCCAGCAGTTTGACCAGGTCAGGGTCCGAGCAGTACGTC.

The sample holds many counts of this clonotype. The chain joins TRBV7-9 to TRBJ2-4; 9 nucleotides agree with TRBD1. Germline V CDR1 and CDR2: SEHNR, FQNEAQ (reference sequence). V shed 6 bases and J 8 bases; nucleotides not matched to a gene: 2. The CDR3 runs to 12 residues. The CDR3 DNA sequence: TGTGCCAGCAGTCGGGACAGGGACATTCAGTACTTC. Amino acids: CASSRDRDIQYF.

This clonotype was seen a few times. V usage is TRBV24-1 and J usage is TRBJ2-2; 7 bases map to TRBD2. The J segment lost 7 bases and the V segment lost 2 bases, leaving 3 bases of the junction unmatched. The germline V gene has CDR1 KGHDR and CDR2 SFDVKD. This CDR3 is built from 14 residues. The CDR3 reads CATSDSREGGELFF. The CDR3 DNA reads as TGTGCCACCAGTGATTCCAGGGAGGGCGGGGAGCTGTTTTTT.

This clonotype showed up many times. The rearrangement joins TRBV7-3 to TRBJ1-1, with D uncertain. Trimming pared 2 bases from V and 0 bases from J, leaving 10 bases between. The germline CDR1 and CDR2 sequences are SGHTA and FQGTGA. The length of the CDR3 is 15 residues. The CDR3 region has the DNA TGTGCCAGCAGCTTAGGAGCCGGGGTGAACACTGAAGCTTTCTTT. Amino acids: CASSLGAGVNTEAFF.

This clonotype came up a few times. J is TRBJ2-2 and V is TRBV12-3 or TRBV12-4; D is uncertain. There are 17 residues in the CDR3. V lost 6 bases and J 1 base, leaving 18 bases between the germline ends. CDR3 sequence (DNA): TGTGCCAGCAGGCGAACCACCGGACCGATGAACACCGGGGAGCTGTTTTTT. Translation: CASRRTTGPMNTGELFF.

This clonotype came up many times. The rearrangement links TRBV7-8 to TRBJ1-2; D is possibly TRBD1 (6 bases). CDR3 length equals 14 residues. CDR1 is SGHVS, CDR2 FQNEAQ, per germline. The germline V and J ends were trimmed by 1 base and 4 bases, with 10 bases remaining between them. The CDR3 DNA reads as TGTGCCAGCAGCTTAGTGGCAGGGGCCTATGGCTACACCTTC. It translates to CASSLVAGAYGYTF.